Here is one TCR beta chain with its context. Deletions cut 1 base from V and 6 bases from J, with 12 bases between. There are 15 residues in the CDR3. The germline CDR1 and CDR2 sequences are SGHNT and YENEEA. The data were obtained in a study of OX40 agonist ivuxolimab in advanced cancers. In the study overall: Under the entry rules, prior anti-PD-1, anti-PD-L1 or anti-CTLA-4 therapy was allowed, and approximately 40% had some.

Assay: immunoSEQ multiplex PCR; the TCRdb copy retains only in-frame clones and omits some. This sample yields 85,000 to 100,000 clones, of which approximately 93% are seen a single time; around 0.17% belongs to the top ten. The chain joins TRBV11-3 to TRBJ2-2; D is possibly TRBD1 or TRBD2 (5 bases each). The clonotype originates from an adult with an advanced solid tumor such as melanoma, head and neck, liver or kidney cancer. Sequences were derived from CD4+ or CD8+ T cells sorted from blood, sampled in a trial of the OX40 agonist ivuxolimab. In nucleotides, the CDR3 is TGTGCCAGCAGCTTAGGAGGGGTCCCCCCCGGGGAGCTGTTTTTT. This codes for CASSLGGVPPGELFF.